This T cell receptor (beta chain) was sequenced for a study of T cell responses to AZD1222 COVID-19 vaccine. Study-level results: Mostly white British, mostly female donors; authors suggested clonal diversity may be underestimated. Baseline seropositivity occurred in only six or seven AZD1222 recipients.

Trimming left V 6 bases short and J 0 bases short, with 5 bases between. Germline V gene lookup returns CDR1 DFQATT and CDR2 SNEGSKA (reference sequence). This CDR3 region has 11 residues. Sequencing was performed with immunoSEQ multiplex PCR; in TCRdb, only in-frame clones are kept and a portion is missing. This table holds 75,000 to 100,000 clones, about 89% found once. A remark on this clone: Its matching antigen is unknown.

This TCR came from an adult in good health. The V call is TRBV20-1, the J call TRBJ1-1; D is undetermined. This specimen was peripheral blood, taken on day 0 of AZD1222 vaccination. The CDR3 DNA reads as TGCAGTGCCATAGTGAACACTGAAGCTTTCTTT. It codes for CSAIVNTEAFF.